This T cell receptor beta chain was recovered during a study of regulatory T cells in long-lasting Graves disease. Study results and caveats: Persistent Graves' patients showed reduced TCR diversity versus newly diagnosed patients.

Noted time point: newly diagnosed GD, antithyroid drugs for less than 3 months. Researchers made the TCR library from RNA that was extracted from PBMCs. Unmatched junction bases numbered 5, after V lost 4 bases and J lost 0 bases. The CDR3 totals 15 residues. Germline CDR1 and CDR2: SGHNT and YYREEE (reference sequence). This clonotype appeared a few times. Its antigen is undetermined. Both iRepertoire HTBI primers and Arm-PCR of CDR3 regions were used to build the TCR beta libraries. A single record per CDR3 protein comes from TCRdb applying MiXCR to the multiplex PCR reads. The table includes 400,000 to 550,000 distinct CDR3 sequences, 15% detected once. The same sample was also studied in work on T cells in Graves' hyperthyroidism and ophthalmopathy. From that paper: A patient was excluded if there was uncontrolled infection, other autoimmune disease, pregnancy or lactation. RT-PCR in the first round (using the HTBI primer set) targeted the TCR CDR3.

The clonotype originates from a woman in her 30s with Graves disease. The sequences come from peripheral blood mononuclear cells (PBMCs), collected at new diagnosis, from a patient treated with antithyroid drugs. V and J are TRBV5-4 and TRBJ2-7, with 9 bases that match TRBD1. The CDR3 is CASSEGQGLSYEQYF. DNA of the CDR3: TGTGCCAGCAGCGAGGGACAGGGACTCTCCTACGAGCAGTACTTC.